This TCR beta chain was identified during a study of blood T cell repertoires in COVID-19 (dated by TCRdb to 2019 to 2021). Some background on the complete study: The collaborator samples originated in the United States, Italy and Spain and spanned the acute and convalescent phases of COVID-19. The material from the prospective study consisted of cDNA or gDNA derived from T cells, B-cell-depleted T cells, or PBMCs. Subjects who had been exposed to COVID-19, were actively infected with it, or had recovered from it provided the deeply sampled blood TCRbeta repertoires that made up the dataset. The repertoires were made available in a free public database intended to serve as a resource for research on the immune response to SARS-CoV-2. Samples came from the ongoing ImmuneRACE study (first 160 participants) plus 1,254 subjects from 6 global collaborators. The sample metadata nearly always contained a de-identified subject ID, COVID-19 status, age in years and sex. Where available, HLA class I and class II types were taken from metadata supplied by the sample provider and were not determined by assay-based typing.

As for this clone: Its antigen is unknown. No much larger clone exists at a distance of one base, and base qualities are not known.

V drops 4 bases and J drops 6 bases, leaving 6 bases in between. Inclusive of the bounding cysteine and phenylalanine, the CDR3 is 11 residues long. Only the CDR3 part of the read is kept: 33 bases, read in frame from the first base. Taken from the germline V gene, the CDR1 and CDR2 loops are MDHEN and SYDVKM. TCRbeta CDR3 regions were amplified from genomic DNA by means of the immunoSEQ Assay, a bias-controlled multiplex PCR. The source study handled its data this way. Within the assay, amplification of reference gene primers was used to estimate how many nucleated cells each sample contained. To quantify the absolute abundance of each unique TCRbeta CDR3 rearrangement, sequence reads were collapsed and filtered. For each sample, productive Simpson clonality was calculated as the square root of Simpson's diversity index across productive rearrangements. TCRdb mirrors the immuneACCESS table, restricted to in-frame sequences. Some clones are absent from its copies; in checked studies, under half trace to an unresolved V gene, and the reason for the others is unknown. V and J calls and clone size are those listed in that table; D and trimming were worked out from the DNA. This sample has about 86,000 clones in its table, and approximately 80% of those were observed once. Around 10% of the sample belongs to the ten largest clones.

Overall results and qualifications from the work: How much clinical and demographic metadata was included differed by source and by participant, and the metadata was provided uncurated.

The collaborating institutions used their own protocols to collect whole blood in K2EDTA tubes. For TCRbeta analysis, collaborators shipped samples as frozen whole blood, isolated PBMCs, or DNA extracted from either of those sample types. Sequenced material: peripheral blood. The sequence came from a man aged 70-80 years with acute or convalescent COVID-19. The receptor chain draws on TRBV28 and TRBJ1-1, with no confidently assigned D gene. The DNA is TGTGCCAGCAGTTCGAGAGCTGAAGCTTTCTTT. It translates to CASSSRAEAFF.